The next 19 T cell receptor beta chains were all read from a single sample in a study of beta chain features in type 1 diabetes. All of the isolated RNA was reverse transcribed, so expressed TCRB transcripts were sequenced. Sequencing used immunoSEQ multiplex PCR; TCRdb keeps in-frame clones, though not all of them. The sample comprises more than 300,000 clones, around 7.6% of which are singletons, and roughly 0.44% rests with the top ten. Sequenced sample: central memory CD4+ T cells from blood. Receptors were obtained from a woman under 30 in good health.

This clone was seen a few times. V is TRBV5-4 and J is TRBJ1-5, with 7 bases that match TRBD1. V was pared by 1 base and J by 1 base, with 8 bases of the junction left unmatched. The germline V gene encodes CDR1 SGHNT and CDR2 YYREEE (reference sequence). This CDR3 region has 17 residues. In DNA form, the CDR3 reads TGTGCCAGCAGCTTGTGGGGGCCGACAGGGAGCAATCAGCCCCAGCATTTT. The encoded protein is CASSLWGPTGSNQPQHF.

The genes are TRBV18 and TRBJ1-1; possible D gene TRBD1, 6 bases. This CDR3 is built from 14 residues. Germline CDR1 KGHSH, CDR2 LQKENI. Trimming pared 1 base from V and 4 bases from J, leaving 10 bases between. The CDR3 DNA is TGTGCCAGCTCACCACTCCAACAGGGCACTGAAGCTTTCTTT. Translating gives CASSPLQQGTEAFF.

The gene calls are TRBV7-2 and TRBJ2-5; a weak D match, TRBD1 (5 bases). There are 14 residues in the CDR3. CDR1 is SGHTA and CDR2 is FQGNSA in the germline V gene. Trimming took off 5 bases at V and 5 bases at J, with 15 bases between the two ends. The CDR3 coding sequence is TGTGCCAGCAGCCACCATTCTAGGGGCGAGACCCAGTACTTC. Its translation is CASSHHSRGETQYF. The full variable domain, completed using reference TRBV7-2 and TRBJ2-5, is GAGVSQSPSNKVTEKGKDVELRCDPISGHTALYWYRQSLGQGLEFLIYFQGNSAPDKSGLPSDRFSAERTGGSVSTLTIQRTQQEDSAVYLCASSHHSRGETQYFGPGTRLLVL.

Of note for this clone: Other DNA variants within this sample encode the same CDR3. The genes are TRBV9 and TRBJ2-6, with D possibly matching TRBD1 (5 bases). The ends were cut back, 5 bases at V and 0 bases at J, with 9 bases in the middle. The CDR3 is 15 amino acids. Germline V gene data show CDR1 as SGDLS and CDR2 as YYNGEE. The CDR3 is CASSDTGSGANVLTF. Written as DNA, the CDR3 is TGTGCCAGCAGTGACACAGGCTCTGGGGCCAACGTCCTGACTTTC.

This chain links TRBV28 with TRBJ2-3; possibly TRBD1 for D (6 bases). The ends were cut back, 6 bases at V and 0 bases at J, with 10 bases in the middle. CDR1 MDHEN and CDR2 SYDVKM come from the germline V gene. The CDR3 extends over 14 amino acids. CDR3 residues: CASRVGGSTDTQYF. The CDR3 DNA reads as TGTGCCAGCAGAGTAGGGGGTAGCACAGATACGCAGTATTTT.

This clone was counted only a few times. This rearrangement joins TRBV5-1 to TRBJ2-1, with D uncertain. In germline, CDR1 is SGHRS, CDR2 YFSETQ. The CDR3 sequence is 12 residues long. The ends were cut back, 2 bases at V and 4 bases at J, with 4 bases in the middle. CDR3 DNA: TGCGCCAGCAGCTTCAGTTACAATGAGCAGTTCTTC. As protein: CASSFSYNEQFF.

This clone was picked up a small number of times. A read error may produce the germline difference seen at one junction end. The chain employs TRBV6-1 and TRBJ2-6; D might be TRBD1 (5 bases). Germline-derived CDR1 and CDR2 are MNHNS and SASEGT. This CDR3 region has 16 residues. CDR3 DNA sequence: TGTGCCATCAGTGCGACAGTAGGATCTGGGGCCAACGTCCTGACTTTC. As protein: CAISATVGSGANVLTF.

This clone was observed at least ten times. The chain couples TRBV5-4 to TRBJ1-1, with 7 nucleotides matching TRBD1. The trim removed 1 base at V and 2 bases at J, leaving 5 bases unmatched. Per germline, CDR1 SGHNT and CDR2 YYREEE (reference sequence). The length of the CDR3 is 15 residues. Here the CDR3 DNA reads TGTGCCAGCAGCTTGTCTCGGACAGGTAACACTGAAGCTTTCTTT. The encoded protein is CASSLSRTGNTEAFF.

This chain uses TRBV15 with TRBJ2-3; D ambiguous. The CDR3 is made up of 13 amino acids. Germline CDR1 LNHNV, CDR2 YYDKDF (reference sequence). V was shortened by 0 bases and J by 5 bases, with 6 bases between the two germline ends. The CDR3 nucleotides are TGTGCCACCAGCAGAGATGCGGTAGATACGCAGTATTTT. Amino acids: CATSRDAVDTQYF.

This clone has just a few counts. The chain carries TRBV13 and TRBJ1-1, with D hard to call. V lost 1 base to trimming and J lost 9 bases, with 12 bases between them. The germline V gene has CDR1 PRHDT and CDR2 FYEKMQ (reference sequence). There are 13 residues in the CDR3. This CDR3 reads CASSLDSYSKAFF. As DNA, the CDR3 is TGTGCCAGCAGCTTAGACAGTTATTCAAAAGCTTTCTTT.

The rearrangement uses TRBV29-1 and TRBJ1-1; the D gene is possibly TRBD1 (6 bases). Trimming cost V 5 bases and J 3 bases, with 10 bases left between them. This CDR3 comprises 12 residues. Germline-derived CDR1 and CDR2 are SQVTM and ANQGSEA. The CDR3 DNA is TGCAGCGTTTTTAAGGGGGACACTGAAGCTTTCTTT. Translating gives CSVFKGDTEAFF.

There are a few counts of this clone. The chain is built from TRBV11-2 and TRBJ2-1, with TRBD2 matching over 11 bases. The CDR3 runs 15 residues. The J segment lost 4 bases and the V segment lost 3 bases, leaving 2 bases of the junction unmatched. Germline V gene data show CDR1 as SGHAT and CDR2 as FQNNGV. CDR3 residues: CASSFLAGGYNEQFF. In DNA form, the CDR3 reads TGTGCCAGCAGCTTCCTAGCGGGGGGTTACAATGAGCAGTTCTTC.

This chain connects TRBV19 to TRBJ2-7, with 12 nucleotides matching TRBD2. The germline V gene encodes CDR1 LNHDA and CDR2 SQIVND (reference sequence). Trimming took 5 bases from V and 6 from J; bases not matched to a gene: 5. The length of the CDR3 is 14 residues. CDR3 nucleotide sequence: TGTGCCAGTAGTTCGACTAGCGGGAGAGTCGAGCAGTACTTC. Translation gives CASSSTSGRVEQYF.

Only a few counts were recorded for this clone. Other DNA sequences in this sample translate to the same CDR3. The V call is TRBV27, the J call TRBJ2-5; 11 nucleotides line up with TRBD2. This CDR3 contains 13 residues. Trimming removed 6 bases from V and 5 bases from J; junction bases left unmatched: 2. Germline CDR1 is MNHEY and CDR2 is SMNVEV (reference sequence). CDR3: CASRLAGGETQYF. CDR3 coding DNA: TGTGCCAGCAGGTTAGCGGGAGGGGAGACCCAGTACTTC.

The J gene is TRBJ1-1, the V gene TRBV28, with TRBD1 identical over 7 bases. The CDR3 is 13 residues long. Germline values: CDR1 MDHEN, CDR2 SYDVKM. The ends lost 6 bases at V and 7 bases at J; junction bases unmatched: 8. In DNA form, the CDR3 reads TGTGCCAGCAGCCTACCGGGACAGCTTGAAGCTTTCTTT. It encodes CASSLPGQLEAFF.

The DNA for the CDR3 is TGTGCCAGCAGCTTAGGACAGGGCCTCTACGAGCAGTACTTC. Its translation is CASSLGQGLYEQYF. The chain combines TRBV7-2 with TRBJ2-7, with TRBD1 matching 7 bases. V lost 1 base and J lost 3; bases outside the gene matches: 3. The length of the CDR3 is 14 residues. Looked up from germline, CDR1 is SGHTA and CDR2 is FQGNSA.

This clone was counted a few times. V gene TRBV7-8 combines with J gene TRBJ2-3, with D tentatively TRBD2 (7 bases). The CDR3 spans 16 residues. The germline V gene encodes CDR1 SGHVS and CDR2 FQNEAQ. V was trimmed by 5 bases and J by 3 bases, leaving 18 bases between them. CDR3 region: CASSHREGGGTDTQYF. In nucleotides, the CDR3 is TGTGCCAGCAGCCATCGCGAGGGAGGGGGGACAGATACGCAGTATTTT.

This clone was picked up a small number of times. The chain uses TRBV27 and TRBJ2-7; TRBD1 matches 7 bases. Germline assignment: CDR1 MNHEY and CDR2 SMNVEV (reference sequence). CDR3 length: 16 residues. J was trimmed by 3 bases and V by 5 bases; bases with no gene match: 13. CDR3: CASSPRRTGSIYEQYF. CDR3 in DNA: TGTGCCAGCAGTCCCCGTCGGACAGGTTCCATCTACGAGCAGTACTTC.

The chain employs TRBV5-7 and TRBJ1-4, with TRBD1 identical over 8 bases. TRBV5-7 is noted as an ORF with a role that remains uncertain. V was pared by 1 base and J by 3 bases, with 5 bases of the junction left unmatched. The CDR3 length is 16 residues. The CDR3 sequence is CASSLIRTGPNEKLFF. CDR3 nucleotide sequence: TGTGCCAGCAGCTTGATCAGGACAGGGCCTAATGAAAAACTGTTTTTT.